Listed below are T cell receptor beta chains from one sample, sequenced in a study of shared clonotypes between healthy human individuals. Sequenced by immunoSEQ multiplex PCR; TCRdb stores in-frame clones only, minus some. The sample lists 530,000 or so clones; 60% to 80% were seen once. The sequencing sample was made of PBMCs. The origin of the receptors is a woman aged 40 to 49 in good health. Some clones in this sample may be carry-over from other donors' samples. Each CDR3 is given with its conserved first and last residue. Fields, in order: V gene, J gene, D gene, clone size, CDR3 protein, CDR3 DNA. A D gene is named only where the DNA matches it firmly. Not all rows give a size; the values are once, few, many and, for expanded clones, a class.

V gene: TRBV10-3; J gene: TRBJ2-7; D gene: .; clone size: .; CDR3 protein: CAISGEGGSPYEQYF; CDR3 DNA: TGTGCCATCAGTGGTGAGGGGGGCTCTCCCTACGAGCAGTACTTC
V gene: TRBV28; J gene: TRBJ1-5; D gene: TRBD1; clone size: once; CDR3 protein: CASSPTGELQPQHF; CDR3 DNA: TGTGCCAGCAGCCCCACAGGGGAACTTCAGCCCCAGCATTTT
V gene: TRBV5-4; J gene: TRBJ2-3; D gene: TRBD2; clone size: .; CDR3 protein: CASSLRAGVDTQYF; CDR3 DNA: TGTGCCAGCAGCTTGCGAGCGGGAGTTGATACGCAGTATTTT
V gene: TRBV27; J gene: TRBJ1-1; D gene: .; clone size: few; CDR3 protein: CASSLYWEGEAFF; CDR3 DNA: TGTGCCAGCAGTTTATATTGGGAGGGTGAAGCTTTCTTT
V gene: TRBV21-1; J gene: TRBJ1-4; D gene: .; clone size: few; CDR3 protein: CASSKKRVTNEKLFF; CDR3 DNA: TGTGCCAGCAGCAAAAAACGAGTGACTAATGAAAAACTGTTTTTT
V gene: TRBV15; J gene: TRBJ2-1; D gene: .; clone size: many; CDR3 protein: CATSRDFPRHNEQFF; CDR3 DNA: TGTGCCACCAGCAGAGATTTTCCGCGGCACAATGAGCAGTTCTTC
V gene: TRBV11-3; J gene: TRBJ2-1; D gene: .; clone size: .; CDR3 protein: CASSPARRGEQFF; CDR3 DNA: TGTGCCAGCAGCCCCGCTCGTCGAGGTGAGCAGTTCTTC
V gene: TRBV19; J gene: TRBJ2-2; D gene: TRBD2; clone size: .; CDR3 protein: CASIGYSTSGTNTGELFF; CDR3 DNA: TGTGCCAGTATAGGATACTCGACTAGCGGGACCAACACCGGGGAGCTGTTTTTT
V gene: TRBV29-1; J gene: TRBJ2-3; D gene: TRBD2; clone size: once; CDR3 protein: CSVTGPTSGTHTDTQYF; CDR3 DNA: TGCAGCGTCACAGGCCCAACTAGCGGGACCCACACAGATACGCAGTATTTT
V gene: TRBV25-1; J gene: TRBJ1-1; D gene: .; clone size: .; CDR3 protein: CASTLGGRGTNTEAFF; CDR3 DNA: TGTGCCAGCACCCTGGGAGGCAGGGGTACTAACACTGAAGCTTTCTTT
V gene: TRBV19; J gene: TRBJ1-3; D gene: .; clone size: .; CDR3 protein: CASTGPLSGNTIYF; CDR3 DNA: TGTGCCAGTACTGGACCGCTCTCTGGAAACACCATATATTTT
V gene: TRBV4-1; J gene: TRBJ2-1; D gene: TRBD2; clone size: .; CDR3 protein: CASSPQVRLAGGNEQFF; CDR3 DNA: TGCGCCAGCAGCCCTCAAGTTAGACTAGCGGGAGGCAATGAGCAGTTCTTC
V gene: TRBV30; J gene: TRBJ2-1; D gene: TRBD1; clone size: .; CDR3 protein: CAFHRGRFF; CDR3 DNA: TGTGCCTTCCACAGGGGTCGGTTCTTC
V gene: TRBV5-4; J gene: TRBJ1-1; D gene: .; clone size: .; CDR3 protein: CASSPVGGNTEAFF; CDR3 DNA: TGTGCCAGCAGCCCAGTGGGGGGAAACACTGAAGCTTTCTTT
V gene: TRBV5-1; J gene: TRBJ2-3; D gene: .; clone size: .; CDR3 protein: CASSLNSDLADTQYF; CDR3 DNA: TGCGCCAGCAGCTTAAACAGCGATCTAGCAGATACGCAGTATTTT
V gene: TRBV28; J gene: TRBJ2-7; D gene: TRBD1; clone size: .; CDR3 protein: CASSAPGQAYEQYF; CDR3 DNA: TGTGCCAGCAGTGCACCGGGACAGGCCTACGAGCAGTACTTC
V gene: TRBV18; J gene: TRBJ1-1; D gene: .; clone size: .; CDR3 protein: CASSPMRQKNTEAFF; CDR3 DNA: TGTGCCAGCTCACCAATGCGACAGAAGAACACTGAAGCTTTCTTT
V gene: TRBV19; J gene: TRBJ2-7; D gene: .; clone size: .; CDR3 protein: CASSIGLHYEQYF; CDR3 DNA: TGTGCCAGTAGTATTGGACTCCACTACGAGCAGTACTTC
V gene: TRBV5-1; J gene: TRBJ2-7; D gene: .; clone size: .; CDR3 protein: CASSLSRGSYEQYF; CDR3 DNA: TGCGCCAGCAGCTTGAGCAGGGGCTCCTACGAGCAGTACTTC
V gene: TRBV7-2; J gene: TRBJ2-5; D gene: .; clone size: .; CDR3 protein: CASSPSTGALGETQYF; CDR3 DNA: TGTGCCAGCAGCCCATCGACAGGAGCGCTCGGAGAGACCCAGTACTTC
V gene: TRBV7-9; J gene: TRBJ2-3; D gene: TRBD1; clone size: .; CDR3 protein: CASSVTGGAADTQYF; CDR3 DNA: TGTGCCAGCAGCGTAACAGGGGGCGCGGCAGATACGCAGTATTTT
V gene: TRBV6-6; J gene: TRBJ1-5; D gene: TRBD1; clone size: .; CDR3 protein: CASRLLGDRGNQPQHF; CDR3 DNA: TGTGCCAGCAGACTCCTTGGAGACAGGGGCAATCAGCCCCAGCATTTT
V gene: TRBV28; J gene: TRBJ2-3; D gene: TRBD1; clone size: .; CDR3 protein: CASTSLQGARDTQYF; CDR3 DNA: TGTGCCAGCACGTCGCTACAGGGGGCGAGAGATACGCAGTATTTT
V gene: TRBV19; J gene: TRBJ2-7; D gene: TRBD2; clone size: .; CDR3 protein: CASSIGLAGGGEQYF; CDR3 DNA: TGTGCCAGTAGTATAGGACTAGCGGGAGGTGGCGAGCAGTACTTC
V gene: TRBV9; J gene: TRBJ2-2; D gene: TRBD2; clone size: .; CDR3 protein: CASSVGLADTGELFF; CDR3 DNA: TGTGCCAGCAGCGTGGGACTAGCGGATACCGGGGAGCTGTTTTTT
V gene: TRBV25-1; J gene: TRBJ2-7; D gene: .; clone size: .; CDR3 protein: CASSRSYEQYF; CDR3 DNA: TGTGCCAGCAGTCGATCCTACGAGCAGTACTTC
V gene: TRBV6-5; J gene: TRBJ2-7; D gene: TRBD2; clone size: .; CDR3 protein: CASRETSEYYEQYF; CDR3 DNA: TGTGCCAGCAGGGAAACTAGCGAGTACTACGAGCAGTACTTC
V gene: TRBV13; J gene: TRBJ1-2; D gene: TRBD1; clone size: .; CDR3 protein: CASSDRDRGLYGYTF; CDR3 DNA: TGTGCCAGCAGCGACCGGGACAGGGGGTTGTATGGCTACACCTTC
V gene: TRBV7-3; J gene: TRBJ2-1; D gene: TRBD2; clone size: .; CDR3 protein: CASSLSSGGNNEQFF; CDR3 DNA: TGTGCCAGCAGCTTATCTAGCGGGGGTAACAATGAGCAGTTCTTC
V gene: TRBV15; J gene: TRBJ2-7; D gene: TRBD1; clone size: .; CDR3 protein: CATSRGDRADEQYF; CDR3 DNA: TGTGCCACCAGCAGAGGGGACAGGGCAGACGAGCAGTACTTC
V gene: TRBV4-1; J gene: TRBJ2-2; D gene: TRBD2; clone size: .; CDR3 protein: CASSQSSARTSGGGGRELFF; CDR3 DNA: TGCGCCAGCAGCCAATCGTCTGCTCGGACTAGCGGGGGGGGTGGCCGGGAGCTGTTTTTT
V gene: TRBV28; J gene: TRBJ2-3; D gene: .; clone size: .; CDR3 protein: CASSLSQAGSTDTQYF; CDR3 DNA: TGTGCCAGCAGTTTATCCCAGGCAGGTAGCACAGATACGCAGTATTTT
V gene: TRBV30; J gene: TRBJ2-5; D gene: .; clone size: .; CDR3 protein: CAWSSGAQETQYF; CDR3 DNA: TGTGCCTGGAGTAGCGGAGCCCAAGAGACCCAGTACTTC
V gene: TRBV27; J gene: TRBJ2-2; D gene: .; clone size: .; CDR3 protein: CASSLGASGELFF; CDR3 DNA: TGTGCCAGCAGTCTAGGGGCGTCCGGGGAGCTGTTTTTT
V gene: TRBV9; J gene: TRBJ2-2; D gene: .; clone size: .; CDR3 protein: CASSGAGELFF; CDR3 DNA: TGTGCCAGCAGCGGAGCCGGGGAGCTGTTTTTT
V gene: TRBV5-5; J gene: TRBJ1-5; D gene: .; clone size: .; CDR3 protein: CASSYLDHDQPQHF; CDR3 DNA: TGTGCCAGCAGCTACTTGGACCATGATCAGCCCCAGCATTTT
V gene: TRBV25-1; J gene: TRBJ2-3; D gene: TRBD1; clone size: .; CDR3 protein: CASSGAGGPWDTQYF; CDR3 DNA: TGTGCCAGCAGTGGGGCAGGGGGCCCCTGGGATACGCAGTATTTT
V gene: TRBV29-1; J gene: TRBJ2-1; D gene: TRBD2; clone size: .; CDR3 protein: CSGLGTSGFSYNEQFF; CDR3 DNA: TGCAGCGGGCTAGGGACTAGCGGATTCTCCTACAATGAGCAGTTCTTC
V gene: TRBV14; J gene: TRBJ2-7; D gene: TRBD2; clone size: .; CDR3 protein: CASSQGGKRAGEIDEQYF; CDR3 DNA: TGTGCCAGCAGCCAAGGCGGTAAACGGGCGGGAGAAATCGACGAGCAGTACTTC
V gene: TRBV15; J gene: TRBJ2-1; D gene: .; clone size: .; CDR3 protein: CATSGRRDSYNEQFF; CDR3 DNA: TGTGCCACCAGCGGGCGGAGGGACTCCTACAATGAGCAGTTCTTC
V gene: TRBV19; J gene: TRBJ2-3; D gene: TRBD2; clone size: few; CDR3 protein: CASSYSGRRIRDTQYF; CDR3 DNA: TGTGCCAGTAGTTATAGCGGGAGGCGTATACGAGATACGCAGTATTTT
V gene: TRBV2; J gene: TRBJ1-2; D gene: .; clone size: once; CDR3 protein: CASTGPNYGYTF; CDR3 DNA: TGTGCCAGCACAGGGCCTAACTATGGCTACACCTTC
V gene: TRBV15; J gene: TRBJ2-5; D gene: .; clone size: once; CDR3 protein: CATSRAAGDQYF; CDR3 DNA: TGTGCCACCAGCAGAGCTGCTGGGGACCAGTACTTC
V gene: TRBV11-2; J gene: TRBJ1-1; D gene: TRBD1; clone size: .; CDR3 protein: CASSLPDRDTEAFF; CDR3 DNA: TGTGCCAGCAGCCTACCGGACAGGGACACTGAAGCTTTCTTT
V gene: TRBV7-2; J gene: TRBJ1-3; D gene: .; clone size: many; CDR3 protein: CASSIDRTLSGNTIYF; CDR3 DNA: TGTGCCAGCAGCATCGACAGGACCCTCTCTGGAAACACCATATATTTT
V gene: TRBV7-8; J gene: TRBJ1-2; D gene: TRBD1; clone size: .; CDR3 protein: CASSSSGTVYYGYTF; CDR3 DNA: TGTGCCAGCAGCTCCTCAGGGACAGTTTACTATGGCTACACCTTC
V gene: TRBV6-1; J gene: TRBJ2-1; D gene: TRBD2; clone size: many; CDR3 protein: CASSGSGRFNEQFF; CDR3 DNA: TGTGCCAGCAGTGGTAGCGGGAGGTTTAATGAGCAGTTCTTC
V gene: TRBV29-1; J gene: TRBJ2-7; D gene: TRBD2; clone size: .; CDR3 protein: CSAEESGRATYEQYF; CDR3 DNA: TGCAGCGCTGAAGAGAGCGGGAGGGCGACCTACGAGCAGTACTTC
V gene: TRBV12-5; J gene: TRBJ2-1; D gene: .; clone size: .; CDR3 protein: CASGLEDRTLEQFF; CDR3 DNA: TGTGCTAGTGGTTTGGAAGATAGAACCCTCGAGCAGTTCTTC
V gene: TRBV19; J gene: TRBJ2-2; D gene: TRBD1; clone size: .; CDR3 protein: CASSLGQANTGELFF; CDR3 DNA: TGTGCCAGTAGTTTGGGACAGGCTAACACCGGGGAGCTGTTTTTT
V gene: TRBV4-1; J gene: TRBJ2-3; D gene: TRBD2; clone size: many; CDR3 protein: CASSSGTSGSWADTQYF; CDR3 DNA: TGCGCCAGCAGCTCTGGGACTAGCGGGAGTTGGGCAGATACGCAGTATTTT
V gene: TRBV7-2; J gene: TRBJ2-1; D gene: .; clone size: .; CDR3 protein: CASSLVSRGEGEQFF; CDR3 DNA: TGTGCCAGCAGCTTAGTTTCCAGGGGCGAGGGTGAGCAGTTCTTC
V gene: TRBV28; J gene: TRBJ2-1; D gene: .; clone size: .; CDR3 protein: CASSFPSGVGVNEQFF; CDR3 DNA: TGTGCCAGCAGTTTTCCGTCGGGGGTGGGCGTCAATGAGCAGTTCTTC
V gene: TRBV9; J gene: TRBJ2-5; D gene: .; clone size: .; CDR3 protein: CASSATGRETQYF; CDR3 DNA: TGTGCCAGCAGCGCTACAGGGAGAGAGACCCAGTACTTC
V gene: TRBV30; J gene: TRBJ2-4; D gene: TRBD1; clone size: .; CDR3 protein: CAWSVGGQLFAKNIQYF; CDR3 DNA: TGTGCCTGGAGTGTAGGGGGACAGTTATTTGCCAAAAACATTCAGTACTTC
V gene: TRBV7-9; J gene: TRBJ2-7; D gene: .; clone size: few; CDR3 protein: CASSLGQGRNEQYF; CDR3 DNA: TGTGCCAGCAGCTTAGGGCAGGGCAGGAACGAGCAGTACTTC
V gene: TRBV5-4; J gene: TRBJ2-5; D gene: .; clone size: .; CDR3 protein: CASSRLVLETQYF; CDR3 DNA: TGTGCCAGCAGCAGACTAGTTCTTGAGACCCAGTACTTC